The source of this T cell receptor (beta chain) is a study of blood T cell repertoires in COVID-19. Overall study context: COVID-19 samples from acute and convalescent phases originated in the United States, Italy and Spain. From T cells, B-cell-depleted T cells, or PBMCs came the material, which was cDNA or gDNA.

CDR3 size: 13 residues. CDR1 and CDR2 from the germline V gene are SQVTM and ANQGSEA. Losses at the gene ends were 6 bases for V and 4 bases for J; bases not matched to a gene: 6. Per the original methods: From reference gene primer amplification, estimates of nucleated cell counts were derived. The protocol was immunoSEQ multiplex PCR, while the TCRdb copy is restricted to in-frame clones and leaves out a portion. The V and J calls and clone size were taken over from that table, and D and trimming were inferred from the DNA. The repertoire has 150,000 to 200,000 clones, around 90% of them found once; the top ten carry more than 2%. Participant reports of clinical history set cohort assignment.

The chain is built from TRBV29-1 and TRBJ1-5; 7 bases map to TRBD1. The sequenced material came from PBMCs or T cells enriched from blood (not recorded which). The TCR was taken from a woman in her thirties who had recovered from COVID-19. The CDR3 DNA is TGCAGCGTAACGGACAGGCCGAATCAGCCCCAGCATTTT. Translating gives CSVTDRPNQPQHF.